The 20 T cell receptor beta chains in this list originate from one sample, sequenced in a study of blood T cell repertoires in COVID-19. Some clones are missing from TCRdb's copy, which holds only in-frame ones; the method was immunoSEQ multiplex PCR. Among about 220,000 clones listed, less than 90% were seen once. The sample consisted of PBMCs or T cells enriched from blood (not recorded which). These receptors all come from a woman under 40 who had recovered from COVID-19.

V usage is TRBV19 and J usage is TRBJ2-1, with a weak D call TRBD2 (6 bases). Trimming took off 2 bases at V and 10 bases at J, with 12 bases between the two ends. The V gene's germline CDR1 is LNHDA and CDR2 SQIVND (reference sequence). The CDR3 covers 13 residues. The CDR3: CASSITGSQEQFF. CDR3 in DNA: TGTGCCAGTAGTATAACCGGGAGTCAGGAGCAGTTCTTC.

V is TRBV3-1 (or the pseudogene TRBV3-2) and J is TRBJ2-7; D gene uncertain. V was cut by 2 bases and J by 1 base, with 9 bases left in between. This CDR3 has 14 residues. Germline V gene data show CDR1 as LGHDT and CDR2 as YNNKEL (reference sequence). Here the CDR3 reads CASSQISESYEQYF. The CDR3, as DNA: TGTGCCAGCAGCCAAATATCCGAGTCCTACGAGCAGTACTTC.

V usage is TRBV7-2 and J usage is TRBJ1-3, with D possibly matching TRBD1 (5 bases). The CDR3 totals 17 residues. V lost 4 bases and J 7 bases, leaving 23 bases between the germline ends. The germline gives CDR1 SGHTA, CDR2 FQGNSA. The CDR3 nucleotides read TGTGCCAGCAGCTCTCACCCTGGGACTCTTTTGACTAACACCATATATTTT. Encoded protein: CASSSHPGTLLTNTIYF.

The rearrangement links TRBV19 to TRBJ1-1; tentatively, D is TRBD1 (6 bases). CDR3 length: 13 amino acids. The V gene lost 7 bases and the J gene lost 1 base, with 10 bases spanning the gap. Germline-derived CDR1 and CDR2 are LNHDA and SQIVND (reference sequence). Here the CDR3 DNA reads TGTGCCAGTACCCTGACAGGGAACACTGAAGCTTTCTTT. As protein: CASTLTGNTEAFF.

The chain has TRBV7-8 and TRBJ2-7; 7 nucleotides match TRBD1. The germline V gene has CDR1 SGHVS and CDR2 FQNEAQ. This CDR3 region has 15 residues. V dropped 5 bases and J dropped 0; count of bases not matched to a gene: 7. In DNA form, the CDR3 reads TGTGCCAGCAGCCTACAGGGGATTTCCTCCTACGAGCAGTACTTC. It is translated as CASSLQGISSYEQYF.

The V and J genes are TRBV6-2 or TRBV6-3 and TRBJ2-2; 9 nucleotides align to TRBD2. Germline V gives CDR1 MNHEY, CDR2 SVGEGT. This CDR3 has 14 amino acids. The junction had 4 bases not matched to a gene; V was cut back by 5 bases and J by 6 bases. The CDR3 loop reads CASSTGTSSGELFF. The CDR3 nucleotides read TGTGCCAGCAGTACCGGGACTAGCTCCGGGGAGCTGTTTTTT.

This chain uses TRBV4-1 with TRBJ2-3; D is unclear. Deletions cut 4 bases from V and 4 bases from J, with 18 bases between. CDR1 MGHRA and CDR2 YSYEKL come from the germline V gene. The CDR3 spans 16 residues. The CDR3 reads CASSPLGERLADTQYF. CDR3 coding DNA: TGCGCCAGCAGCCCCCTGGGCGAACGGTTAGCAGATACGCAGTATTTT.

The chain employs TRBV12-3 or TRBV12-4 and TRBJ2-3; D remains unclear. This CDR3 contains 12 residues. Trimming shortened V by 6 bases and J by 10 bases, and 14 bases separated the two germline ends. CDR3 region: CASSRRSLPQYF. The CDR3 DNA reads TGTGCCAGCAGCCGACGGAGTTTGCCGCAGTATTTT.

This clone was recorded only once. This chain links TRBV6-5 with TRBJ2-3, with 9 bases matching TRBD1. The V gene end was trimmed by 4 bases and the J gene end by 2 bases; junction bases not matched to a gene: 4. Germline-derived CDR1 and CDR2 are MNHEY and SVGAGI. The CDR3 sequence is 15 residues long. The DNA of the CDR3 is TGTGCCAGCAGTTCCGGGACAGGGATCACAGATACGCAGTATTTT. It is translated as CASSSGTGITDTQYF.

This clone came up once. V is TRBV19 and J is TRBJ1-2; D is unclear. In germline, CDR1 is LNHDA, CDR2 SQIVND (reference sequence). The CDR3 loop spans 13 amino acids. With 10 bases removed from V and 4 bases from J, the gap between germline ends came to 16 bases. The CDR3 sequence: CATQSDLAYGYTF. The CDR3 DNA reads as TGTGCCACCCAGTCCGATTTAGCCTATGGCTACACCTTC.

The gene calls are TRBV29-1 and TRBJ1-2; D gene ambiguous. The germline CDR1 and CDR2 sequences are SQVTM and ANQGSEA. V lost 1 base, J lost 0 bases, and 9 bases lay in between. This CDR3 is built from 14 residues. The CDR3 loop is CSVEVGRANYGYTF. DNA of the CDR3: TGCAGCGTTGAAGTTGGCCGTGCTAACTATGGCTACACCTTC.

The chain links TRBV10-3 to TRBJ1-1, with D possibly matching TRBD1 (5 bases). Germline V gives CDR1 ENHRY, CDR2 SYGVKD. V was pared by 0 bases and J by 2 bases, with 10 bases between. The CDR3 length is 15 residues. The CDR3 loop is CAISESGRTNTEAFF. CDR3 DNA sequence: TGTGCCATCAGTGAGTCGGGCAGGACAAACACTGAAGCTTTCTTT.

The chain employs TRBV28 and TRBJ1-4; TRBD1 aligns across 8 bases. Germline V gives CDR1 MDHEN, CDR2 SYDVKM. This CDR3 region has 15 residues. The trim removed 6 bases at V and 4 bases at J, leaving 7 bases unmatched. In nucleotides, the CDR3 is TGTGCCAGCAGCACCTGGACAGGGATTAATGAAAAACTGTTTTTT. This gives the protein CASSTWTGINEKLFF.

V usage is TRBV2 and J usage is TRBJ2-3; tentatively, D is TRBD2 (5 bases). Trimming stripped 5 bases from V and 6 bases from J, with 9 bases between. There are 12 residues in the CDR3. Germline V lookup: CDR1 SNHLY, CDR2 FYNNEI. The CDR3 nucleotides are TGTGCCAGCAGTATTCGCGGGGATACGCAGTATTTT. This translates into CASSIRGDTQYF.

The chain joins TRBV7-9 to TRBJ1-2; unclear D gene. Trimming removed 2 bases from V and 8 bases from J, with 9 bases in between. The germline CDR1 and CDR2 sequences are SEHNR and FQNEAQ (reference sequence). The CDR3 totals 12 residues. The CDR3 here is CASSLFRGGYTF. CDR3 coding DNA: TGTGCCAGCAGCTTATTTCGCGGGGGCTACACCTTC.

The chain links TRBV10-3 to TRBJ1-5; no clear D gene. V was shortened by 0 bases and J by 9 bases, with 6 bases between the two germline ends. The CDR3 extends over 12 amino acids. Germline V CDR1 and CDR2: ENHRY, SYGVKD. CDR3 amino acids: CAISESSGPQHF. The CDR3 nucleotides are TGTGCCATCAGTGAGTCGTCCGGGCCCCAGCATTTT.

The chain joins TRBV5-4 to TRBJ2-1, with 8 positions matching TRBD2. The germline V gene has CDR1 SGHNT and CDR2 YYREEE (reference sequence). The trim removed 4 bases at V and 10 bases at J, leaving 16 bases unmatched. The CDR3 runs 16 residues. The CDR3 DNA reads as TGTGCCAGCAGCCTCCAGGACGGGGGGGCTTTTCGGGAGCAGTTCTTC. It yields the protein CASSLQDGGAFREQFF.

V gene TRBV19 combines with J gene TRBJ2-5; the D gene is possibly TRBD1 (6 bases). The CDR3 contains 13 residues. CDR1 and CDR2 from the germline V gene are LNHDA and SQIVND (reference sequence). Trimming took 1 base from V and 5 from J, leaving 8 bases between them. CDR3 sequence: CASSIAGVETQYF. DNA for the CDR3: TGTGCCAGTAGTATAGCAGGGGTGGAGACCCAGTACTTC.

The CDR3 here is CASSPDGGNYGYTF. For the CDR3, the DNA is TGTGCCAGCAGCCCCGACGGGGGTAACTATGGCTACACCTTC. The rearrangement uses TRBV5-5 and TRBJ1-2; the D gene is possibly TRBD1 (5 bases). V lost 4 bases and J lost 1, with 11 bases in between. Germline CDR1 reads SGHKS; CDR2 reads YYEKEE (reference sequence). The length of the CDR3 is 14 residues.

The DNA of the CDR3 is TGTGCCAGTAGTATTTACTCAGACAGGGGCCAGCCCCAGCATTTT. This gives the protein CASSIYSDRGQPQHF. The chain has TRBV19 and TRBJ1-5, with 8 nucleotides matching TRBD1. CDR1 and CDR2 (germline): LNHDA, SQIVND (reference sequence). CDR3 size: 15 residues. V was pared by 3 bases and J by 7 bases, with 8 bases of the junction left unmatched.